The 20 T cell receptor beta chains below all came from one sample that was sequenced in a study of CD8+CD57+ T cells in acquired aplastic anemia. Sequenced patients had shown CD8+CD57+ cell expansion by flow cytometry. Investigators profiled TCR beta VDJ and CDR3 from genomic DNA template. TCRdb reanalysed the reads using MiXCR and keeps one entry per CDR3 protein. The table has 160,000 or so distinct CDR3 sequences, 40% to 55% seen once. The sequencing input was sorted CD4+, CD8+, or CD8+CD57+ T cells (not recorded which) from PBMCs. The receptors stem from a human donor with aplastic anemia.

This clonotype was seen ten or more times. V and J are TRBV12-3 or TRBV12-4 and TRBJ2-7, with D hard to call. This CDR3 has 11 residues. With 8 bases removed from V and 5 bases from J, the gap between germline ends came to 10 bases. CDR3 nucleotides: TGTGCCAGCGGTGGGGTGCACGAGCAGTACTTC. Translating gives CASGGVHEQYF.

DNA of the CDR3: TGTGCCAGCAGCTCCTGGACTTCACCCCTCCACTTT. It codes for CASSSWTSPLHF. This rearrangement joins TRBV7-9 to TRBJ1-6, with no clear D. This CDR3 contains 12 residues. V was cut by 4 bases and J by 9 bases, with 7 bases left in between. Looked up from germline, CDR1 is SEHNR and CDR2 is FQNEAQ (reference sequence).

The chain uses TRBV19 and TRBJ2-1; D call uncertain. The V and J ends lost 3 bases and 8 bases respectively, with 11 bases between them. Germline V CDR1 and CDR2: LNHDA, SQIVND (reference sequence). The CDR3 covers 13 residues. The CDR3 region has the DNA TGTGCCAGTAGTATTGAAGGAGTCGATGAGCAGTTCTTC. It specifies CASSIEGVDEQFF.

This sequence joins TRBV6-6 and TRBJ1-1; no clear D gene. CDR1 and CDR2 (germline): MNHNY, SVGAGI (reference sequence). V gave up 4 bases and J gave up 8 bases, with 11 bases separating them. CDR3 size: 12 residues. The CDR3 loop reads CASSFRSGEAFF. CDR3 in DNA: TGTGCCAGCAGTTTCAGGTCGGGGGAAGCTTTCTTT.

This chain connects TRBV29-1 to TRBJ2-7; D is uncertain. CDR1 is SQVTM and CDR2 is ANQGSEA in the germline V gene. The V and J ends lost 4 bases and 3 bases respectively, with 10 bases between them. The CDR3 runs 12 residues. The CDR3 bases are TGCAGCGTTGTATGGACGGACTACGAGCAGTACTTC. Its translation: CSVVWTDYEQYF.

This clonotype appeared many times. This rearrangement joins TRBV18 to TRBJ1-6; 8 positions match TRBD1. The CDR3 is made up of 14 amino acids. V dropped 4 bases and J dropped 6; count of bases not matched to a gene: 2. CDR1 and CDR2 from the germline V gene are KGHSH and LQKENI. As DNA, the CDR3 is TGTGCCAGCTCACAGGACAGGGTTAATTCACCCCTCCACTTT. Translating gives CASSQDRVNSPLHF.

This clonotype was detected a few times. The chain carries TRBV10-3 and TRBJ2-1, with 14 nucleotides matching TRBD2. After removal of 4 bases from V and 6 bases from J, the junction contained 5 bases not matched to a gene. CDR3 length equals 16 residues. Per the germline V gene, CDR1 is ENHRY and CDR2 is SYGVKD. CDR3 sequence reads: CAISGTSGRISNEQFF. The CDR3 DNA reads TGTGCCATCAGTGGGACTAGCGGGAGGATTAGCAATGAGCAGTTCTTC.

The chain joins TRBV20-1 to TRBJ1-5; D perhaps matches TRBD1 (5 bases). Germline V CDR1 and CDR2: DFQATT, SNEGSKA (reference sequence). V was clipped by 6 bases and J by 7 bases, with 22 bases between them. This CDR3 is built from 15 residues. The CDR3 DNA is TGCAGTGCCCAAATTGGGCAGGGAGAAGGACAGCCCCAGCATTTT. This encodes CSAQIGQGEGQPQHF.

The chain links TRBV20-1 to TRBJ1-1; D is unclear. The ends were cut back, 0 bases at V and 8 bases at J, with 7 bases in the middle. This CDR3 has 11 residues. Germline CDR1 DFQATT, CDR2 SNEGSKA (reference sequence). Here the CDR3 reads CSAREGPEAFF. The CDR3 bases are TGCAGTGCTAGAGAAGGGCCAGAAGCTTTCTTT.

A few counts support this clonotype. Sequence at one end of the junction differs from germline and may be a read error. The V and J genes are TRBV10-3 and TRBJ1-1, with D possibly matching TRBD1 (5 bases). Germline CDR1 reads ENHRY; CDR2 reads SYGVKD. The CDR3 length is 16 residues. The CDR3 loop is CASSSGGFFTNTEAFF. DNA for the CDR3: TGTGCCAGCAGTTCCGGGGGTTTTTTTACCAACACTGAAGCTTTCTTT.

This clonotype was seen a handful of times. The V call is TRBV20-1, the J call TRBJ2-7; 10 bases map to TRBD1. The CDR3 contains 13 residues. The germline CDR1 and CDR2 sequences are DFQATT and SNEGSKA (reference sequence). V was clipped by 5 bases and J by 1 base; unmatched bases: 2. The DNA of the CDR3 is TGCAGTGCTCGGACAGGGGGATCCTACGAGCAGTACTTC. Translated: CSARTGGSYEQYF.

CDR3 region: CASSLVSSGTSGYNQPQHF. CDR3 in DNA: TGTGCCAGCAGCTTAGTTTCTTCGGGGACTAGCGGATACAATCAGCCCCAGCATTTT. V is TRBV11-2 and J is TRBJ1-5; perhaps TRBD1 as D (5 bases). Germline V lookup: CDR1 SGHAT, CDR2 FQNNGV. V lost 1 base to trimming and J lost 3 bases, with 22 bases between them. The CDR3 consists of 19 residues.

The sample holds many counts of this clonotype. The chain employs TRBV5-1 and TRBJ2-7; tentatively, D is TRBD1 (6 bases). With 4 bases removed from V and 1 base from J, the gap between germline ends came to 15 bases. The CDR3 sequence is 15 residues long. Germline V gene data show CDR1 as SGHRS and CDR2 as YFSETQ. DNA for the CDR3: TGCGCCAGCAGCCCAAGGACAGTATATTCCTACGAGCAGTACTTC. Translated, it gives CASSPRTVYSYEQYF.

This chain joins TRBV25-1 and TRBJ2-7, with 7 bases matching TRBD1. V lost 6 bases to trimming and J lost 2 bases; unmatched junction nucleotides: 4. CDR1 is MGHDK and CDR2 is SYGVNS in the germline V gene. This CDR3 is 13 amino acids long. The CDR3 DNA reads TGTGCCAGCAGGGCCGGGACAGCCTACGAGCAGTACTTC. This codes for CASRAGTAYEQYF.

This clonotype was seen many times. The rearrangement joins TRBV2 to TRBJ1-4, with D uncertain. Trimming left V 7 bases short and J 3 bases short, with 18 bases between. This CDR3 has 16 amino acids. Per the germline V gene, CDR1 is SNHLY and CDR2 is FYNNEI. CDR3 residues: CASTELGQRPNEKLFF. Written as DNA, the CDR3 is TGTGCCAGCACCGAGTTGGGCCAAAGGCCTAATGAAAAACTGTTTTTT.

This clonotype showed up just once. Just one base apart from a much larger clone, this may be a read error. The chain uses TRBV5-1 and TRBJ2-2; tentative D call: TRBD2 (7 bases). The germline V gene encodes CDR1 SGHRS and CDR2 YFSETQ. The CDR3 runs 15 residues. CDR3 protein: CASRRLAGDTGVLFF. The CDR3 nucleotides read TGCGCCAGCAGGCGTCTGGCGGGGGACACCGGGGTGCTGTTTTTT.

This clonotype was picked up many times. The chain carries TRBV7-2 and TRBJ2-5; unclear D gene. Trimming cost V 1 base and J 5 bases, with 14 bases left between them. Per germline, CDR1 SGHTA and CDR2 FQGNSA. The CDR3 sequence is 15 residues long. The DNA of the CDR3 is TGTGCCAGCAGCTTAGTAAGTGCAGCTAGGGAGACCCAGTACTTC. This translates into CASSLVSAARETQYF. The full variable domain, in which reference TRBV7-2 and TRBJ2-5 provide the parts outside the CDR3, is GAGVSQSPSNKVTEKGKDVELRCDPISGHTALYWYRQSLGQGLEFLIYFQGNSAPDKSGLPSDRFSAERTGGSVSTLTIQRTQQEDSAVYLCASSLVSAARETQYFGPGTRLLVL.

Ten or more counts support this clonotype. The genes are TRBV2 and TRBJ2-1; maybe TRBD2 (5 bases). The germline V gene encodes CDR1 SNHLY and CDR2 FYNNEI. V lost 4 bases and J 0 bases, leaving 13 bases between the germline ends. CDR3 length equals 16 residues. The CDR3 DNA sequence: TGTGCCAGCAGTGTGGAGGCCCTACACTCCTACAATGAGCAGTTCTTC. Protein product: CASSVEALHSYNEQFF.

This rearrangement joins TRBV19 to TRBJ1-1, with D possibly TRBD1 on 6 matching bases. This CDR3 contains 14 residues. CDR1 and CDR2 (germline): LNHDA, SQIVND (reference sequence). V gave up 7 bases and J gave up 4 bases, with 16 bases separating them. The CDR3 reads CASTLRGGSTEAFF. CDR3 coding DNA: TGTGCCAGTACCCTCAGGGGAGGAAGCACTGAAGCTTTCTTT.

This clonotype has only a few counts. The chain joins TRBV10-3 to TRBJ2-1, with D possibly being TRBD1 or TRBD2 (5 bases each). V was cut by 8 bases and J by 8 bases, with 10 bases left in between. In germline, CDR1 is ENHRY, CDR2 SYGVKD. The CDR3 covers 11 residues. The CDR3 region is CAIQGDDEQFF. CDR3 bases: TGTGCCATCCAAGGGGACGATGAGCAGTTCTTC.